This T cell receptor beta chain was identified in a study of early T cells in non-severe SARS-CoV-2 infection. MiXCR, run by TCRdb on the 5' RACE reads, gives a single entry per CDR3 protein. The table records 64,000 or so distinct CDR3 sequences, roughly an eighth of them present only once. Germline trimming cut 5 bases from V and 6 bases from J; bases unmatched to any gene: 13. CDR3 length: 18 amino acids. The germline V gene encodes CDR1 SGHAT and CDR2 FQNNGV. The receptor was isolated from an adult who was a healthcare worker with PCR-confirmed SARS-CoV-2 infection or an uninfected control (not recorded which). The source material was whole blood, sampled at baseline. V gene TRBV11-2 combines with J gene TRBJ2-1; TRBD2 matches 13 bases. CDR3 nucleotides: TGTGCCAGCAGCCCAAAGGGACTAGCGGGGTGGAATCTCAATGAGCAGTTCTTC. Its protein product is CASSPKGLAGWNLNEQFF.